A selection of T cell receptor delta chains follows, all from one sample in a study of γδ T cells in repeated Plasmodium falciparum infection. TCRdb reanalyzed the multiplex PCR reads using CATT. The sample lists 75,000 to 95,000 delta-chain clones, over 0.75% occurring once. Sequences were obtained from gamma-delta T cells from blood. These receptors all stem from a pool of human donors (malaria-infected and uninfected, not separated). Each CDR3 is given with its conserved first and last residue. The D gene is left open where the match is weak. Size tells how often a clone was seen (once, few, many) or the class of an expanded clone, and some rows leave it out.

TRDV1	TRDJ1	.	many	TGTGCTCTTGGGGAACGATCCCCGGGGAAACTCATCTTT	CALGERSPGKLIF
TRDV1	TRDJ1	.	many	TGTGCTCTTGGGGAACAGGGTATCCATAGCGATAAACTCATCTTT	CALGEQGIHSDKLIF
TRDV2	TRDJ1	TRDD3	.	TGTGCCTGCGACACTTTACTGGGGGATACGCGGTATACCGATAAACTCATCTTT	CACDTLLGDTRYTDKLIF
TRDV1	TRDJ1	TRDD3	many	TGTGCTCTTGGGGAACTAGTACACAATGGGGGAACCATCTACAACACCGATAAACTCATCTTT	CALGELVHNGGTIYNTDKLIF
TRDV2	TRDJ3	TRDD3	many	TGTGCCTGTGACGACTTGGGGGATACGGCCAGCTCCTGGGACACCCGACAGATGTTTTTC	CACDDLGDTASSWDTRQMFF
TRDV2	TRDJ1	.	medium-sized	TGTGCCTGTGACACCGGGGGGGGCGGCGATAAACTCATCTTT	CACDTGGGGDKLIF
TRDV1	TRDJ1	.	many	TGTGCTCTTGGGGAACTTTCCTTCCTACTACTGGGGGATGGGGGGACCGATAAACTCATCTTT	CALGELSFLLLGDGGTDKLIF
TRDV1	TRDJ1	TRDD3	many	TGTGCTCTTGGGGAACAAGGGTTCCGCTCCGCTCATCCCTGGGGGTCCCTTAAACTCATCTTT	CALGEQGFRSAHPWGSLKLIF
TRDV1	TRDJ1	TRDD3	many	TGTGCTCTTGGGGAAAAAATTATCGGGATACTAACTTTC	CALGEKIIGILTF
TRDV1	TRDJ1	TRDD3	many	TGTGCTCTTGGGGAATGTTGGTTCCCACCGGGGGATACAGGTCTCATCTTT	CALGECWFPPGDTGLIF
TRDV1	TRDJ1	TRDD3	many	TGTGCTCTTGGGGTTTTAGGGTACTGGGGGATGGCAGGACTCATCTTT	CALGVLGYWGMAGLIF
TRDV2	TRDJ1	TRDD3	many	TGTGCCTGTGACGCCTATTCCCCTGGGGGATACGCCGGGACCGATAAACTCATCTTT	CACDAYSPGGYAGTDKLIF
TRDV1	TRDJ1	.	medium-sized	TGTGCTCTTGGGGAACGGGGCCACAAACTCATCTTT	CALGERGHKLIF
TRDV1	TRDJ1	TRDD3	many	TGTGCTCTTGGGGAAGGGCCTCTCTACGGCGTACTGGGGGATATCGGGACCGATAAACTCATCTTT	CALGEGPLYGVLGDIGTDKLIF
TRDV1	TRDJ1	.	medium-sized	TGTGCTCTTGGAGGGATAGGGACCGTAACCGATAAACTCATCTTT	CALGGIGTVTDKLIF
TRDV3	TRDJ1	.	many	TGTGCCTTGATCCTCGGGGACTCGTACACCGATAAACTCATCTTT	CALILGDSYTDKLIF
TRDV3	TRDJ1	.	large	TGTGCCTTTCGATTGAGTAAACTCATCTTT	CAFRLSKLIF
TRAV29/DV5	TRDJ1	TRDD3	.	TGTGCAGCAAGCGATGGGGGGGGAGATCCGAGGAGGGGATTACTTCCGACTAGACTGGGGGATACTGACCCCGATAAACTCATCTTT	CAASDGGGDPRRGLLPTRLGDTDPDKLIF
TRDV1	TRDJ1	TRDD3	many	TGTGCTCTTGGGGAAAGGATGTCCTACTGGGGATACCTGAGACTCACCGATAAACTCATCTTT	CALGERMSYWGYLRLTDKLIF
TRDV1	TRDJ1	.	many	TGTGCTCTTGGACCCCTCGCGGCCCGGGGGGCCGATAAACTCATCTTT	CALGPLAARGADKLIF
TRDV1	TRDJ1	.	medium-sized	TGTGCTCTTGGGGACAGAGGAGTTTGGTCCTTCCCACTGGGGCAAGGGGTTCCACGCACCGATAAACTCATCTTT	CALGDRGVWSFPLGQGVPRTDKLIF
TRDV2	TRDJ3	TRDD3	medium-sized	TGTGCCTGTGACCCGATAATTACTGGGGAGAGCTCCTGGGACACCCGACAGATGTTTTTC	CACDPIITGESSWDTRQMFF
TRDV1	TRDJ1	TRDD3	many	TGTGCTCTTGACCTACCTCCCGAGTACTGGGGGATACGGGGACACACCGATAAACTCATCTTT	CALDLPPEYWGIRGHTDKLIF
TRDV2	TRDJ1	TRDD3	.	TGTGCCTGTGAAAAGGGGGGGGATACGCAGAGGCCTAAACTCATCTTT	CACEKGGDTQRPKLIF
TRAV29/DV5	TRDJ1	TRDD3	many	TGTGCAGTCCCCCTACCTGAAGTACTGGGGCTTAATAAACTCATCTTT	CAVPLPEVLGLNKLIF
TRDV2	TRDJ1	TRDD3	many	TGTGCCTGTGACACGGAGGGCGGCTGGGGGATGCCGCCCGATAAACTCATCTTT	CACDTEGGWGMPPDKLIF
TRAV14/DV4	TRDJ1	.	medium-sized	TGTGCAACCCTTATCCGGGTAGCCGATAAACTCATCTTT	CATLIRVADKLIF
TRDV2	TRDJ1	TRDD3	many	TGTGCCTGTGACATACTGGGGGATTCACATAAACTCATCTTT	CACDILGDSHKLIF
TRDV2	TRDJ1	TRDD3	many	TGTGCCTGTGACACCGGGGGATACTGGGGTAAACTCATCTTT	CACDTGGYWGKLIF
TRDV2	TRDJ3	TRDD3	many	TGTGCCTGTGACATCGCGAGTACTGGGGGATATAGCTCCTGGGACACCCGACAGATGTTTTTC	CACDIASTGGYSSWDTRQMFF
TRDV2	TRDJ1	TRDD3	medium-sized	TGTGCCTGTGACACCGTCGGGGATAAAAGCGATAAACTCATCTTT	CACDTVGDKSDKLIF
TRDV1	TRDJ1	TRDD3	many	TGTGCTCTTCTACGCTGGGGGATCCCCTACACCGATAAACTCATCTTT	CALLRWGIPYTDKLIF
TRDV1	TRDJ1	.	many	TGTGCTCTTGGGCCTCAGGGAAGGTCTACGAGGTGGGGTAAACTCATCTTT	CALGPQGRSTRWGKLIF
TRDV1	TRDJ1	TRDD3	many	TGTGCTCTTGGGGCAATTTTTCCTATTTACGGCCTTACCTGGGGGATACACATCGGGTCGGGTCTCATCTTT	CALGAIFPIYGLTWGIHIGSGLIF
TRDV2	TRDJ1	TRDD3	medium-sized	TGTGCCTGTGACACTCTCACTACTGGGGGCCTACCCGCTGACTACACCGATAAACTCATCTTT	CACDTLTTGGLPADYTDKLIF
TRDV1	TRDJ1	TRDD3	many	TGTGCTCTTGTTTCCTACGTTGACTTACTGGGGGATAGGAAACTCATCTTT	CALVSYVDLLGDRKLIF
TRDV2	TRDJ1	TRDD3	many	TGTGCCTGTGACTCCCTGGGGGATACGCTCGGAAGGATGGTCGATAAACTCATCTTT	CACDSLGDTLGRMVDKLIF
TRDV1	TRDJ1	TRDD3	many	TGTGCTCTTGGGGAACTCAGGCTGGGGGATCGCAAACTCATCTTT	CALGELRLGDRKLIF
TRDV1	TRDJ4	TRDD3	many	TGTGCTCTTGGGGAACACCTTCCCTTCTTGGGGGATCACAGACCCCTGATCTTT	CALGEHLPFLGDHRPLIF
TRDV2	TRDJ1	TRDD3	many	TGTGCCTGTGACCCAATTCCTTCCGCAACGAAGGGATACGCCGATAAACTCATCTTT	CACDPIPSATKGYADKLIF
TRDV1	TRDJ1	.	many	TGTGCTCTTGGGGAAAACCGTCGATATCCTCCCCCCTTACTGGGTCTTAAACTCATCTTT	CALGENRRYPPPLLGLKLIF
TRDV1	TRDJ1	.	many	TGTGCTCTTGGGGAACCAATCCCTACATCCCTAGTACTCCCCGACGTTCGCACCGATAAACTCATCTTT	CALGEPIPTSLVLPDVRTDKLIF
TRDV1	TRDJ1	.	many	TGTGCTCTTGGGGAAGACTTCGGGGGGCCCCACACCGATAAACTCATCTTT	CALGEDFGGPHTDKLIF
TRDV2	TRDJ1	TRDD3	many	TGTGCCTGTGACACCGTGGTACAGGCTGGGGGATCGTACACCGATAAACTCATCTTT	CACDTVVQAGGSYTDKLIF
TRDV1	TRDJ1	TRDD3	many	TGTGCTCTTCGGGTCTGGGATACATGTACCGATAAACTCATCTTT	CALRVWDTCTDKLIF
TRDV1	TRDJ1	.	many	TGTGCTCTTGGGGACAACATTCCTACTCTGCCTGGGGGACCCCCGTCGTACACCGATAAACTCATCTTT	CALGDNIPTLPGGPPSYTDKLIF
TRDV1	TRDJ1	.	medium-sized	TGTGCTCTTGGGCTCCCCCTGGGCTCTCTCCGGTACACCGATAAACTCATCTTT	CALGLPLGSLRYTDKLIF
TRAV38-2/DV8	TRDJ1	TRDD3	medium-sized	TGTGCTCCCGGATTTGGGGGATATCCGTACACCGATAAACTCATCTTT	CAPGFGGYPYTDKLIF